The 25 T cell receptor beta chains below all came from one sample that was sequenced in a study of blood T cell repertoires in COVID-19 (dated by TCRdb to about 2020). Library method: the immunoSEQ multiplex PCR assay. TCRdb holds this immuneACCESS table with in-frame rearrangements only. Some clones are missing; in checked studies, unresolved V genes explain under half, and the rest has no known cause. Within this sample are about 170,000 clones, with approximately 81% of them counted one time only. The ten biggest clones cover 8% to 11% of the sample. The material sequenced was peripheral blood. These receptors were obtained from a woman at least 80 years old with active or convalescent COVID-19.

The V call is TRBV14, the J call TRBJ2-5; TRBD1 matches at 9 bases. Germline V lookup: CDR1 SGHDN, CDR2 FVKESK. The CDR3 is 14 residues long. V shed 4 bases, J shed 5 bases, and the junction held 5 bases outside the gene matches. The CDR3 DNA reads as TGTGCCAGCAGCCGGTGGACAGGGGCGGAGACCCAGTACTTC. Amino acid sequence: CASSRWTGAETQYF. Combining the CDR3 with reference TRBV14 and TRBJ2-5 gives the whole variable domain EAGVTQFPSHSVIEKGQTVTLRCDPISGHDNLYWYRRVMGKEIKFLLHFVKESKQDESGMPNNRFLAERTGGTYSTLKVQPAELEDSGVYFCASSRWTGAETQYFGPGTRLLVL.

This chain links TRBV7-6 with TRBJ2-7, with 8 positions matching TRBD1. Germline CDR1 reads SGHVS; CDR2 reads FNYEAQ. V dropped 4 bases and J dropped 0; count of bases not matched to a gene: 8. This CDR3 contains 16 residues. The CDR3 nucleotides read TGTGCCAGCAGCTCATGGACAGGGCCGCGCTCCTACGAGCAGTACTTC. Translated, it gives CASSSWTGPRSYEQYF.

V is TRBV3-1 (or the pseudogene TRBV3-2) and J is TRBJ2-7; TRBD2 might be the D (5 bases). CDR3 size: 14 residues. The V end was cut by 1 base, the J end by 5 bases, with 12 bases between. CDR1 LGHDT and CDR2 YNNKEL come from the germline V gene (reference sequence). The CDR3, as DNA: TGTGCCAGCAGCCAAGCCCCCCCCGGGAACGAGCAGTACTTC. Translation: CASSQAPPGNEQYF.

The gene calls are TRBV3-1 (or the pseudogene TRBV3-2) and TRBJ2-3; 7 bases line up with TRBD2. Germline V gene sequence: CDR1 LGHDT, CDR2 YNNKEL (reference sequence). The CDR3 contains 15 residues. Germline trimming cut 3 bases from V and 0 bases from J; bases unmatched to any gene: 3. CDR3 sequence (DNA): TGTGCCAGCAGCCAGACGGGGGGAAGCACAGATACGCAGTATTTT. Amino acids: CASSQTGGSTDTQYF.

This rearrangement joins TRBV14 to TRBJ1-6, with D perhaps TRBD1 (5 bases). The CDR3 has 16 residues. V lost 3 bases and J 7 bases, leaving 16 bases between the germline ends. Germline assignment: CDR1 SGHDN and CDR2 FVKESK. The CDR3 nucleotides read TGTGCCAGCAGCCACAGGGCTCCTACGAGGAATTCACCCCTCCACTTT. This codes for CASSHRAPTRNSPLHF.

The chain employs TRBV10-2 and TRBJ2-2; 10 bases fit TRBD2. Trimming took 5 bases from V and 6 from J; bases not matched to a gene: 6. This CDR3 is 15 amino acids long. Germline values: CDR1 WSHSY, CDR2 SAAADI. CDR3 region: CASSPTSGMAGELFF. CDR3 coding DNA: TGCGCCAGCAGTCCTACTAGCGGGATGGCCGGGGAGCTGTTTTTT.

The chain links TRBV12-3 or TRBV12-4 to TRBJ1-3; D remains ambiguous. Trimming took off 6 bases at V and 2 bases at J, with 8 bases between the two ends. This CDR3 contains 13 residues. As DNA, the CDR3 is TGTGCCAGCAGGTCCGGAGCTGGAAACACCATATATTTT. This translates into CASRSGAGNTIYF.

This clone was found once. This chain links TRBV6-2 or TRBV6-3 with TRBJ2-1; TRBD1 agrees at 7 bases. V was pared by 6 bases and J by 6 bases, with 11 bases of the junction left unmatched. Germline assignment: CDR1 MNHEY and CDR2 SVGEGT. The length of the CDR3 is 15 residues. In nucleotides, the CDR3 is TGTGCCAGCAGCAGGACAGGAGGCTCGTCCAATGAGCAGTTCTTC. Translation gives CASSRTGGSSNEQFF.

V is TRBV5-1 and J is TRBJ2-1; the D gene is possibly TRBD2 (6 bases). CDR3 size: 15 residues. CDR1 is SGHRS and CDR2 is YFSETQ in the germline V gene. Trimming pared 5 bases from V and 0 bases from J, leaving 12 bases between. Here the CDR3 reads CASRPSGPSYNEQFF. The CDR3, as DNA: TGCGCCAGCAGACCGAGCGGGCCCTCCTACAATGAGCAGTTCTTC.

This clone was recorded only once. V is TRBV5-5 and J is TRBJ2-3; D is unclear. From germline, CDR1 is SGHKS and CDR2 YYEKEE (reference sequence). V lost 1 base and J lost 1, with 4 bases in between. This CDR3 contains 13 residues. In DNA, the CDR3 is TGTGCCAGCAGCTTGCCAGGCACAGATACGCAGTATTTT. Residues: CASSLPGTDTQYF.

The chain is built from TRBV28 and TRBJ1-6, with 9 bases fitting TRBD1. The CDR3 contains 15 residues. Germline trimming cut 10 bases from V and 6 bases from J; bases unmatched to any gene: 10. Germline assignment: CDR1 MDHEN and CDR2 SYDVKM. The CDR3 spells CATGFSDRGNSPLHF. CDR3 DNA: TGTGCCACCGGTTTTTCGGACAGGGGTAATTCACCCCTCCACTTT. Full variable domain (rest looked up from reference TRBV28 and TRBJ1-6): DVKVTQSSRYLVKRTGEKVFLECVQDMDHENMFWYRQDPGLGLRLIYFSYDVKMKEKGDIPEGYSVSREKKERFSLILESASTNQTSMYLCATGFSDRGNSPLHFGNGTRLTVT.

As to this clone: Germline and junction disagree at one end, which may indicate a read error. The rearrangement joins TRBV20-1 to TRBJ1-2; 8 bases fit TRBD1. Germline V gene sequence: CDR1 DFQATT, CDR2 SNEGSKA (reference sequence). The CDR3 has 11 amino acids. The DNA of the CDR3 is TGCAGTGCTAGAGATCGGACAGGGCGTATCTTC. Translation gives CSARDRTGRIF.

The J gene is TRBJ1-3, the V gene TRBV28, with D possibly matching TRBD1 (5 bases). The CDR3 length is 13 residues. V was trimmed by 3 bases and J by 6 bases, leaving 9 bases between them. In germline, CDR1 is MDHEN, CDR2 SYDVKM. CDR3 DNA sequence: TGTGCCAGCAGTTTGCAAGGGGAAAACACCATATATTTT. Encoded protein: CASSLQGENTIYF.

V usage is TRBV9 and J usage is TRBJ2-2, with a tentative D call TRBD1 (5 bases). Germline V gene sequence: CDR1 SGDLS, CDR2 YYNGEE. Trimming removed 1 base from V and 1 base from J, with 8 bases in between. The CDR3 spans 15 residues. In nucleotides, the CDR3 is TGTGCCAGCAGCGTATTAGGACAGAACACCGGGGAGCTGTTTTTT. Translating it yields CASSVLGQNTGELFF. Together with reference TRBV9 and TRBJ2-2, the CDR3 gives the full variable domain: DSGVTQTPKHLITATGQRVTLRCSPRSGDLSVYWYQQSLDQGLQFLIQYYNGEERAKGNILERFSAQQFPDLHSELNLSSLELGDSALYFCASSVLGQNTGELFFGEGSRLTVL.

The rearrangement uses TRBV9 and TRBJ2-3; D is uncertain. Germline loops: CDR1 SGDLS, CDR2 YYNGEE. The CDR3 sequence is 14 residues long. The V and J ends lost 3 bases and 1 base respectively, with 9 bases between them. CDR3 DNA sequence: TGTGCCAGCAGCGCCAACAGAGGCACAGATACGCAGTATTTT. This sequence encodes CASSANRGTDTQYF.

The CDR3, as DNA: TGTGCCTGGAAGTCAGGGTCTTACAACACTGAAGCTTTCTTT. This gives the protein CAWKSGSYNTEAFF. The chain joins TRBV30 to TRBJ1-1; D is perhaps TRBD1 (5 bases). Deletions cut 4 bases from V and 2 bases from J, with 14 bases between. Per germline, CDR1 GTSNPN and CDR2 SVGIG (reference sequence). This CDR3 comprises 14 residues.

J is TRBJ1-5 and V is TRBV18, with no clear D. The CDR3 is 15 residues long. V lost 5 bases, J lost 1 base, and 12 bases lay in between. CDR1 is KGHSH, CDR2 LQKENI, per germline. As DNA, the CDR3 is TGTGCCAGCTCAACTGTCACAGCCAGCAATCAGCCCCAGCATTTT. It translates to CASSTVTASNQPQHF.

The chain recombines TRBV11-2 with TRBJ2-3; 14 nucleotides align to TRBD2. Per germline, CDR1 SGHAT and CDR2 FQNNGV. CDR3 length: 16 amino acids. The junction had 5 bases not matched to a gene; V was cut back by 5 bases and J by 4 bases. CDR3 coding DNA: TGTGCCAGCAGCCGACTAGCGGGAGGGGGGGCAGATACGCAGTATTTT. Translated: CASSRLAGGGADTQYF.

This CDR3 is CASSLVVASTGELFF. The DNA of the CDR3 is TGTGCCAGCAGCTTAGTCGTAGCATCTACCGGGGAGCTGTTTTTT. The chain carries TRBV11-2 and TRBJ2-2; no definite D call. This CDR3 spans 15 amino acids. Germline-derived CDR1 and CDR2 are SGHAT and FQNNGV. Trimming removed 1 base at V and 5 bases at J, with 11 bases between.

V is TRBV11-1 and J is TRBJ1-1; 9 nucleotides agree with TRBD1. The CDR3 covers 15 residues. Trimming at V came to 7 bases and at J to 3 bases, leaving 9 bases not matched to a gene. Per the germline V gene, CDR1 is SGHAT and CDR2 is FQDESV (reference sequence). The CDR3 nucleotides read TGTGCCAGCACCTCTTTGGGACAGGGCGACACTGAAGCTTTCTTT. Its translation: CASTSLGQGDTEAFF.

This chain connects TRBV25-1 to TRBJ1-2; possible D gene TRBD1, 6 bases. The CDR3 covers 16 residues. V lost 2 bases, J lost 4 bases, and 17 bases lay in between. Germline V gene lookup returns CDR1 MGHDK and CDR2 SYGVNS. The CDR3 sequence: CASSEGGGGRSYGYTF. In DNA form, the CDR3 reads TGTGCCAGCAGTGAAGGGGGCGGGGGGCGCAGCTATGGCTACACCTTC.

J is TRBJ1-6 and V is TRBV20-1; D is possibly TRBD1 (5 bases). Per germline, CDR1 DFQATT and CDR2 SNEGSKA (reference sequence). Trimming stripped 3 bases from V and 8 bases from J, with 20 bases between. The CDR3 extends over 16 amino acids. CDR3 protein: CSASVGRGPGDSPLHF. CDR3 sequence (DNA): TGCAGTGCTAGTGTCGGGCGGGGACCCGGGGATTCACCCCTCCACTTT.

The rearrangement links TRBV5-1 to TRBJ1-1, with 9 bases identical to TRBD1. The CDR3 loop spans 15 amino acids. Losses at the gene ends were 4 bases for V and 4 bases for J; bases not matched to a gene: 8. CDR1 is SGHRS and CDR2 is YFSETQ in the germline V gene. The CDR3 spells CASSPGQGWATEAFF. The CDR3 bases are TGCGCCAGCAGCCCGGGACAGGGATGGGCCACTGAAGCTTTCTTT.

Points on this clone: The identical CDR3 is also encoded by other nucleotide sequences in the sample. This chain links TRBV5-1 with TRBJ1-1, with a weak D call TRBD1 (5 bases). The CDR3 contains 13 residues. Germline assignment: CDR1 SGHRS and CDR2 YFSETQ. The V end was cut by 5 bases, the J end by 4 bases, with 12 bases between. The CDR3 region has the DNA TGCGCCAGCAGTCTTCAGGGAGGCACTGAAGCTTTCTTT. Its protein product is CASSLQGGTEAFF.

The rearrangement joins TRBV5-8 to TRBJ2-1; unclear D gene. The CDR3 length is 15 residues. Germline V gives CDR1 SGHTS, CDR2 YDEGEE. Trimming shortened V by 4 bases and J by 4 bases, and 15 bases separated the two germline ends. CDR3 DNA: TGTGCCAGCAGCCACCTGGGCTATACTTACAATGAGCAGTTCTTC. Its protein is CASSHLGYTYNEQFF.